Below, 26 T cell receptor beta chains from the same sample are listed, as sequenced in a study of shared clonotypes between healthy human individuals (dated by TCRdb to 2018 to 2021). Libraries were made using the immunoSEQ multiplex PCR assay. Imported from immuneACCESS, the table was reduced by TCRdb to in-frame sequences with V and J called. These copies leave out some clones; in studies compared against another copy, an unresolved V gene accounts for under half, and the cause of the remainder is not known. This sample comprises over a million clones, approximately 78% of them detected only once. Approximately 0.5% of the sample lies in the top ten. The sample taken for sequencing was memory CD4+ T cells from PBMCs. The sample's cell subset or site, from its label and the paper: CD45RA-negative fraction. Source of these receptors: a man aged 18 to 29 in good health. Some clones in this sample may be carry-over from other donors' samples.

V and J are TRBV5-4 and TRBJ2-1; TRBD2 aligns across 9 bases. Germline CDR1 SGHNT, CDR2 YYREEE (reference sequence). The CDR3 runs to 15 residues. V shed 3 bases and J 9 bases; nucleotides not matched to a gene: 10. CDR3 residues: CASSSGTSQPTEQFF. In DNA form, the CDR3 reads TGTGCCAGCAGCTCCGGGACTAGCCAGCCAACTGAGCAGTTCTTC.

This clone was seen just once. V and J are TRBV7-9 and TRBJ1-5; a possible D gene is TRBD1 (6 bases). The CDR3 length is 18 residues. CDR1 SEHNR and CDR2 FQNEAQ come from the germline V gene (reference sequence). V was cut by 1 base and J by 5 bases, with 21 bases left in between. The CDR3 loop reads CASSLGPPKHRVDQPQHF. The CDR3 bases are TGTGCCAGCAGCTTAGGGCCCCCAAAGCACAGGGTGGATCAGCCCCAGCATTTT.

The chain is built from TRBV15 and TRBJ2-2; D not resolved. CDR3 length: 14 residues. Trimming took 5 bases from V and 5 from J, leaving 12 bases between them. CDR1 LNHNV and CDR2 YYDKDF come from the germline V gene (reference sequence). CDR3 nucleotide sequence: TGTGCCACCAGCCCTGGGGTTCTTACCGGGGAGCTGTTTTTT. Amino acids: CATSPGVLTGELFF.

This chain joins TRBV28 and TRBJ2-5; D unresolved. The germline V and J ends were trimmed by 3 bases and 4 bases, with 9 bases remaining between them. This CDR3 has 13 amino acids. Germline-derived CDR1 and CDR2 are MDHEN and SYDVKM. CDR3 sequence reads: CASSFRPAETQYF. As DNA, the CDR3 is TGTGCCAGCAGTTTCAGGCCCGCAGAGACCCAGTACTTC.

This chain connects TRBV14 to TRBJ1-1, with D perhaps matching TRBD1 (5 bases). Looked up from germline, CDR1 is SGHDN and CDR2 is FVKESK. The CDR3 is made up of 13 amino acids. V lost 5 bases to trimming and J lost 1 base, with 8 bases between them. CDR3 bases: TGTGCCAGCAGCACTACAGGGAACACTGAAGCTTTCTTT. Encoded protein: CASSTTGNTEAFF.

This clone occurred once. V is TRBV10-3 and J is TRBJ2-1; D call uncertain. Germline-derived CDR1 and CDR2 are ENHRY and SYGVKD. The CDR3 consists of 14 residues. V was clipped by 4 bases and J by 2 bases, with 9 bases between them. This CDR3 reads CAISAALTYNEQFF. CDR3 DNA: TGTGCCATCAGTGCGGCCTTGACCTACAATGAGCAGTTCTTC.

The chain uses TRBV27 and TRBJ2-3; TRBD1 matches 8 bases. The length of the CDR3 is 16 residues. J lost 5 bases, V lost 6 bases, and 13 bases had no gene match. Germline CDR1 and CDR2: MNHEY and SMNVEV (reference sequence). CDR3 sequence: CASSPSSGQGRDTQYF. CDR3 bases: TGTGCCAGCAGCCCCTCGAGTGGACAGGGACGAGATACGCAGTATTTT.

This clone has just a few counts. V gene TRBV27 combines with J gene TRBJ1-5; D not certain. The CDR3 has 12 amino acids. Trimming cost V 3 bases and J 12 bases, with 12 bases left between them. Germline-derived CDR1 and CDR2 are MNHEY and SMNVEV (reference sequence). This chain's CDR3 is CASSLSGGRQHF. In DNA, the CDR3 is TGTGCCAGCAGTTTGTCAGGAGGGCGCCAGCATTTT.

This chain joins TRBV28 and TRBJ2-7, with TRBD1 matching 11 bases. CDR1 MDHEN and CDR2 SYDVKM come from the germline V gene. The V gene end was trimmed by 5 bases and the J gene end by 7 bases; junction bases not matched to a gene: 7. The CDR3 length is 14 residues. CDR3 sequence reads: CASSLRTGGAEQYF. DNA for the CDR3: TGTGCCAGCAGTCTCCGGACAGGGGGCGCGGAGCAGTACTTC.

This chain connects TRBV10-3 to TRBJ2-1; D not certain. V lost 4 bases and J 0 bases, leaving 16 bases between the germline ends. CDR1 and CDR2 from the germline V gene are ENHRY and SYGVKD. CDR3 length: 17 residues. The CDR3 reads CAISGSGSTSSYNEQFF. CDR3 bases: TGTGCCATCAGTGGCTCGGGTTCAACCAGCTCCTACAATGAGCAGTTCTTC.

CDR3 sequence reads: CASGLIAYEQYF. In DNA, the CDR3 is TGTGCCAGCGGACTAATTGCCTACGAGCAGTACTTC. V usage is TRBV27 and J usage is TRBJ2-7, with D maybe TRBD2 (6 bases). Germline V gene data show CDR1 as MNHEY and CDR2 as SMNVEV (reference sequence). The CDR3 covers 12 residues. V was cut by 8 bases and J by 2 bases, with 10 bases left in between.

The table lists this clone with many counts. The chain combines TRBV5-1 with TRBJ2-1; D is uncertain. The CDR3 is 16 amino acids. Looked up from germline, CDR1 is SGHRS and CDR2 is YFSETQ. V lost 4 bases to trimming and J lost 0 bases, with 14 bases between them. For the CDR3, the DNA is TGCGCCAGCAGCCCCGACGCCTCGAGCTCCTACAATGAGCAGTTCTTC. Its translation is CASSPDASSSYNEQFF.

V usage is TRBV30 and J usage is TRBJ1-4; D not certain. This CDR3 has 15 residues. Germline CDR1 and CDR2: GTSNPN and SVGIG (reference sequence). Trimming cost V 1 base and J 0 bases, with 9 bases left between them. Here the CDR3 DNA reads TGTGCCTGGAGTGCAATGAGTACAACTAATGAAAAACTGTTTTTT. This sequence encodes CAWSAMSTTNEKLFF. Full variable domain (missing parts from reference TRBV30 and TRBJ1-4): SQTIHQWPATLVQPVGSPLSLECTVEGTSNPNLYWYRQAAGRGLQLLFYSVGIGQISSEVPQNLSASRPQDRQFILSSKKLLLSDSGFYLCAWSAMSTTNEKLFFGSGTQLSVL.

V is TRBV4-3 and J is TRBJ2-7, with TRBD1 identical over 7 bases. Germline CDR1 LGHNA, CDR2 YSLEER. The CDR3 contains 15 residues. With 1 base clipped from V and 4 bases from J, the junction kept 7 bases outside the gene matches. CDR3 loop: CASSQGSTGVYEQYF. CDR3 nucleotide sequence: TGCGCCAGCAGCCAAGGATCCACAGGGGTGTACGAGCAGTACTTC.

A word on this clone: Within the sample, other DNA sequences also encode this same CDR3. V is TRBV27 and J is TRBJ2-7; tentatively, D is TRBD1 or TRBD2 (5 bases each). The CDR3 contains 14 residues. Germline values: CDR1 MNHEY, CDR2 SMNVEV (reference sequence). V was trimmed by 4 bases and J by 3 bases, leaving 13 bases between them. The CDR3 bases are TGTGCCAGCAGTTCCCCGGGACGAAGCTACGAGCAGTACTTC. It is translated as CASSSPGRSYEQYF.

The J gene is TRBJ1-5, the V gene TRBV10-3; 10 positions agree with TRBD1. Germline loops: CDR1 ENHRY, CDR2 SYGVKD. This CDR3 is built from 14 residues. Unmatched junction bases numbered 9, after V lost 10 bases and J lost 6 bases. The CDR3 nucleotides are TGTGCCACGACCGGGACAGGGGAGGGTCAGCCCCAGCATTTT. Protein: CATTGTGEGQPQHF.

The chain carries TRBV5-6 and TRBJ1-2, with TRBD1 matching over 9 bases. Germline values: CDR1 SGHDT, CDR2 YYEEEE. The CDR3 totals 16 residues. V gave up 3 bases and J gave up 7 bases; unmatched junction bases: 13. The CDR3 spells CASSSGTGSGWGGYTF. The DNA for the CDR3 is TGTGCCAGCAGCTCCGGGACAGGGTCCGGTTGGGGTGGCTACACCTTC.

CDR3 DNA sequence: TGTGCCAGCAGCCCCAGATTTAAGCCCTACGAGCAGTACTTC. Encoded protein: CASSPRFKPYEQYF. The chain uses TRBV16 and TRBJ2-7, with D unresolved. This CDR3 contains 14 residues. Germline CDR1 and CDR2: KGHSY and FQNENV. The germline V and J ends were trimmed by 4 bases and 2 bases, with 12 bases remaining between them.

DNA of the CDR3: TGCGCCAGCAGCTCGGACAGGAAAGAGACCCAGTACTTC. The encoded protein is CASSSDRKETQYF. This chain links TRBV5-1 with TRBJ2-5; 7 nucleotides match TRBD1. The CDR3 spans 13 residues. J was trimmed by 3 bases and V by 3 bases; bases with no gene match: 2. Per the germline V gene, CDR1 is SGHRS and CDR2 is YFSETQ.

As to this clone: The same CDR3 is also encoded by other DNA sequences in this sample. The chain is built from TRBV5-1 and TRBJ2-5, with D unclear. Trimming pared 4 bases from V and 6 bases from J, leaving 4 bases between. CDR3 length: 10 amino acids. Looked up from germline, CDR1 is SGHRS and CDR2 is YFSETQ. The CDR3 is CASSGQTQYF. In nucleotides, the CDR3 is TGCGCCAGCAGCGGACAGACCCAGTACTTC.

The rearrangement uses TRBV2 and TRBJ2-4, with D perhaps TRBD1 or TRBD2 (7 bases each). The germline V gene has CDR1 SNHLY and CDR2 FYNNEI. Trimming stripped 9 bases from V and 5 bases from J, with 17 bases between. The CDR3 runs to 14 residues. The CDR3 here is CASGDRDYENIQYF. DNA of the CDR3: TGTGCCAGTGGAGACAGGGACTACGAAAACATTCAGTACTTC.

The genes are TRBV7-8 and TRBJ1-1; D gene ambiguous. Trimming took off 4 bases at V and 6 bases at J, with 9 bases between the two ends. In germline, CDR1 is SGHVS, CDR2 FQNEAQ. The CDR3 loop spans 12 amino acids. The chain's CDR3 is CASSSYPSEAFF. CDR3 in DNA: TGTGCCAGCAGCTCCTATCCCTCTGAAGCTTTCTTT.

Concerning this clone itself: In the same sample, other DNA sequences code for this CDR3. The gene calls are TRBV2 and TRBJ2-2; D unclear. Germline values: CDR1 SNHLY, CDR2 FYNNEI. The CDR3 sequence is 13 residues long. The V gene lost 6 bases and the J gene lost 1 base, with 6 bases spanning the gap. In nucleotides, the CDR3 is TGTGCCAGCAGCCCCAGGAACACCGGGGAGCTGTTTTTT. This gives the protein CASSPRNTGELFF.

In its sample, this clone was seen a few times. The chain employs TRBV27 and TRBJ2-6, with D possibly matching TRBD2 (5 bases). Trimming cost V 6 bases and J 0 bases, with 18 bases left between them. This CDR3 has 18 residues. Germline V gives CDR1 MNHEY, CDR2 SMNVEV (reference sequence). This CDR3 reads CASSSILVGISGANVLTF. For the CDR3, the DNA is TGTGCCAGCAGCTCTATACTAGTGGGTATCTCTGGGGCCAACGTCCTGACTTTC.

This sequence joins TRBV4-2 and TRBJ2-7, with D possibly TRBD2 on 6 matching bases. CDR3 length: 18 amino acids. V lost 0 bases, J lost 2 bases, and 20 bases lay in between. In germline, CDR1 is LGHNA, CDR2 YNFKEQ. CDR3 protein: CASSQDRISPSDPYEQYF. DNA of the CDR3: TGTGCCAGCAGCCAAGATAGGATATCGCCTAGCGACCCCTACGAGCAGTACTTC.

The chain combines TRBV28 with TRBJ1-3, with TRBD1 identical over 8 bases. This CDR3 region has 16 residues. After removal of 4 bases from V and 0 bases from J, the junction contained 5 bases not matched to a gene. Germline V lookup: CDR1 MDHEN, CDR2 SYDVKM. CDR3 nucleotides: TGTGCCAGCAGTTCCCCAACAGGGGGCTCTGGAAACACCATATATTTT. It is translated as CASSSPTGGSGNTIYF. Full variable domain (outside the CDR3, taken from reference TRBV28 and TRBJ1-3): DVKVTQSSRYLVKRTGEKVFLECVQDMDHENMFWYRQDPGLGLRLIYFSYDVKMKEKGDIPEGYSVSREKKERFSLILESASTNQTSMYLCASSSPTGGSGNTIYFGEGSWLTVV.